This TCR beta chain was obtained from a study of blood T cell repertoires in COVID-19. Clones were sequenced by immunoSEQ multiplex PCR, and TCRdb holds only the in-frame ones, with some missing. The profile shows 95,000 to 150,000 clones, roughly 84% of them singletons. Participant ages covered roughly 18 to 89 years across 20 to 25 US areas. Assignments of participants to cohorts depended upon their own reported clinical history. Germline assignment: CDR1 GTSNPN and CDR2 SVGIG (reference sequence). The CDR3 has 16 amino acids. V was clipped by 3 bases and J by 1 base, with 18 bases between them. V is TRBV30 and J is TRBJ1-2; the D gene is possibly TRBD1 (6 bases). The sequence was obtained from a woman in her twenties or thirties who had recovered from COVID-19. Sequenced input: PBMCs or T cells enriched from blood (not recorded which). DNA of the CDR3: TGTGCCTGGAGCGTTTTCAGGGGCCGCTTTAACTATGGCTACACCTTC. It is translated as CAWSVFRGRFNYGYTF. Using reference TRBV30 and TRBJ1-2 for the parts outside the CDR3, the full variable domain is SQTIHQWPATLVQPVGSPLSLECTVEGTSNPNLYWYRQAAGRGLQLLFYSVGIGQISSEVPQNLSASRPQDRQFILSSKKLLLSDSGFYLCAWSVFRGRFNYGYTFGSGTRLTVV.